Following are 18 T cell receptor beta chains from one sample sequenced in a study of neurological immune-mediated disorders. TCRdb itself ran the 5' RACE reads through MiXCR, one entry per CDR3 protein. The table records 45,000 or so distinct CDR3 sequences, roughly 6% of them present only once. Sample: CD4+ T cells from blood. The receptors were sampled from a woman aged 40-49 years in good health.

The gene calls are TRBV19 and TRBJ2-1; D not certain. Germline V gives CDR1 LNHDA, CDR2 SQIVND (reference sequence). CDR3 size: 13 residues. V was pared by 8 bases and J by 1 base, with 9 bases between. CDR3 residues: CASFDSSYNEQFF. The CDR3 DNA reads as TGTGCCAGTTTCGACTCGTCCTACAATGAGCAGTTCTTC.

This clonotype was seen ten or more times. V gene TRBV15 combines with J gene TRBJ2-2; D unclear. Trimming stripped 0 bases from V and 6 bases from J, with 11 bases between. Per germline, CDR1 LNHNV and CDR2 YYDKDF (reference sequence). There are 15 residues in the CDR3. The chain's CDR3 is CATSRDLANAGELFF. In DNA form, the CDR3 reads TGTGCCACCAGCAGAGATCTGGCTAATGCCGGGGAGCTGTTTTTT.

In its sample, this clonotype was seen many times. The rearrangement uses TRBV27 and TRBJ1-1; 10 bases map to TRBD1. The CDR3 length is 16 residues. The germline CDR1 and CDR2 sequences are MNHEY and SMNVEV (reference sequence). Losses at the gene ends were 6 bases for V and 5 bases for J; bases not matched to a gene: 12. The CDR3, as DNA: TGTGCCAGCAGCACAGGGACAGGGGTTCGGTCTACTGAAGCTTTCTTT. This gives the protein CASSTGTGVRSTEAFF.

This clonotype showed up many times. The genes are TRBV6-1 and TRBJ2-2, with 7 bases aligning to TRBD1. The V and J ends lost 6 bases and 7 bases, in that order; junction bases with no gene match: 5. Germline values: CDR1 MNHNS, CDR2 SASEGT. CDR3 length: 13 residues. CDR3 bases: TGTGCCAGCAGGGTAACAGGGGTCGGGGAGCTGTTTTTT. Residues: CASRVTGVGELFF.

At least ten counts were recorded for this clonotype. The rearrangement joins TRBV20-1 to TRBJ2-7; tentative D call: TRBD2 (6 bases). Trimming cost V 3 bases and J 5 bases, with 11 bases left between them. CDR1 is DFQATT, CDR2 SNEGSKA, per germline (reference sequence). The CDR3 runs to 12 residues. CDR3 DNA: TGCAGTGCTAGCGGGAGTAGAAACGAGCAGTACTTC. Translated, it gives CSASGSRNEQYF.

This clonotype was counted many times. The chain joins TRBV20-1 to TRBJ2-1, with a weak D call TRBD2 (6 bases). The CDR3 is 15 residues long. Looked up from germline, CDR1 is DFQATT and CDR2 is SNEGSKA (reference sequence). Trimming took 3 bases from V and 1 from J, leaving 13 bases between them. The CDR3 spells CSASPGLRSYNEQFF. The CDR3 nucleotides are TGCAGTGCTAGCCCGGGACTTCGTTCCTACAATGAGCAGTTCTTC.

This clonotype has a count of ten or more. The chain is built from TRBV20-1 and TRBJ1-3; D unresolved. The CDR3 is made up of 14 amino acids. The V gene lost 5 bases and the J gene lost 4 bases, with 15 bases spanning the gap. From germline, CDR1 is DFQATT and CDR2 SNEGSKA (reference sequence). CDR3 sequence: CSAPTVLAGNTIYF. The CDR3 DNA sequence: TGCAGTGCTCCTACGGTCCTTGCGGGAAACACCATATATTTT.

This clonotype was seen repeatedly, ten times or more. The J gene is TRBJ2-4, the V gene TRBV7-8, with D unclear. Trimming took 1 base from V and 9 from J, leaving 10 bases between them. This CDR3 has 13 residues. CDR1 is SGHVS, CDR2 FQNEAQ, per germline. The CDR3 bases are TGTGCCAGCAGCTTAGACAGCGCTGTCATTCAGTACTTC. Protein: CASSLDSAVIQYF.

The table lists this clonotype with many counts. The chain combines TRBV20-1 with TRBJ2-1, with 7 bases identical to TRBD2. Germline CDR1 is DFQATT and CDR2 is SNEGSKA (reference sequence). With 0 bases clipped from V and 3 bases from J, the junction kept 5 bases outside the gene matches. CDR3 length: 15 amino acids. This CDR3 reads CSARDRLANYNEQFF. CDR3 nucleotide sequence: TGCAGTGCTAGAGATCGACTAGCAAACTACAATGAGCAGTTCTTC.

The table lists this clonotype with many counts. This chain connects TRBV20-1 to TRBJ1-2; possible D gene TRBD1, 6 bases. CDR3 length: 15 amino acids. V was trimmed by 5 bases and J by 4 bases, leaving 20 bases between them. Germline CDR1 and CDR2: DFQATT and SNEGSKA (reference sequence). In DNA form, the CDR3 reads TGCAGTGCTTCTAAAACCCAGGGGACTCCCTATGGCTACACCTTC. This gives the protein CSASKTQGTPYGYTF.

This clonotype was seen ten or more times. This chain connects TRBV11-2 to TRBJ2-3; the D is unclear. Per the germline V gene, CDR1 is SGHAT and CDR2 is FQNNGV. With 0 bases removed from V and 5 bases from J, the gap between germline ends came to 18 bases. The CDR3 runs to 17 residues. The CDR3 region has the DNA TGTGCCAGCAGCTTAGAAGGTTTTTTCGGGTATCAAGATACGCAGTATTTT. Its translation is CASSLEGFFGYQDTQYF.

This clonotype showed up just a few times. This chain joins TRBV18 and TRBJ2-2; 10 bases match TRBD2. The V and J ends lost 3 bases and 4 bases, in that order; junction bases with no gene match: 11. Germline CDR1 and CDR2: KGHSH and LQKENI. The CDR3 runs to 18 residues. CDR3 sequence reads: CASSPPQLAGVSTGELFF. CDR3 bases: TGTGCCAGCTCACCCCCGCAGCTAGCGGGAGTTTCCACCGGGGAGCTGTTTTTT.

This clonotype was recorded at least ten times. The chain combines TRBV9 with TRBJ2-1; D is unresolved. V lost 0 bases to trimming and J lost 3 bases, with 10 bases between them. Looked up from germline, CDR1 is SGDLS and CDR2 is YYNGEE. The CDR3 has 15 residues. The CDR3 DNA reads TGTGCCAGCAGCGTAGACCCTTCTCTCTACAATGAGCAGTTCTTC. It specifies CASSVDPSLYNEQFF.

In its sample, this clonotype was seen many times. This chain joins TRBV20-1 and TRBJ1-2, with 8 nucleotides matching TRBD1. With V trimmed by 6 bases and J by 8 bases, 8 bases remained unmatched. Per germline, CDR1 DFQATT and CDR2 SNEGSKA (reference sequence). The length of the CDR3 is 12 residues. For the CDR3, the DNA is TGCAGTGCAACAGGGGGGCCGGGAGGCTACACCTTC. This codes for CSATGGPGGYTF.

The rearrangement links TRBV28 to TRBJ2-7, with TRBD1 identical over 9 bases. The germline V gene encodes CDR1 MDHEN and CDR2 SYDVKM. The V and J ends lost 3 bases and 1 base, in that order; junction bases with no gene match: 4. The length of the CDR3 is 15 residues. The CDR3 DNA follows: TGTGCCAGCAGTTTGATGGGACAGGGATCCTACGAGCAGTACTTC. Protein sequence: CASSLMGQGSYEQYF. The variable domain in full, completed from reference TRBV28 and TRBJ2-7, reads DVKVTQSSRYLVKRTGEKVFLECVQDMDHENMFWYRQDPGLGLRLIYFSYDVKMKEKGDIPEGYSVSREKKERFSLILESASTNQTSMYLCASSLMGQGSYEQYFGPGTRLTVT.

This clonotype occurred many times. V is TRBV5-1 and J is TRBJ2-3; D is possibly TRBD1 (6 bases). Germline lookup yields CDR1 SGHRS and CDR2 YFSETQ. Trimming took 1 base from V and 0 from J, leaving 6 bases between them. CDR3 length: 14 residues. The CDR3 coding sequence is TGCGCCAGCAGCTTGCAGGGGAGCACAGATACGCAGTATTTT. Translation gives CASSLQGSTDTQYF. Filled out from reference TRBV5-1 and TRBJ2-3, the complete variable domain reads KAGVTQTPRYLIKTRGQQVTLSCSPISGHRSVSWYQQTPGQGLQFLFEYFSETQRNKGNFPGRFSGRQFSNSRSEMNVSTLELGDSALYLCASSLQGSTDTQYFGPGTRLTVL.

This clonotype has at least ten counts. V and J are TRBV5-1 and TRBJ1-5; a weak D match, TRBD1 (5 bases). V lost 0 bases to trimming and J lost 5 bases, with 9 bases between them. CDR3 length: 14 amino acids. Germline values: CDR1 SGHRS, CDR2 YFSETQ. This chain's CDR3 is CASSLDGGDQPQHF. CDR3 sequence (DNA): TGCGCCAGCAGCTTGGACGGGGGAGATCAGCCCCAGCATTTT.

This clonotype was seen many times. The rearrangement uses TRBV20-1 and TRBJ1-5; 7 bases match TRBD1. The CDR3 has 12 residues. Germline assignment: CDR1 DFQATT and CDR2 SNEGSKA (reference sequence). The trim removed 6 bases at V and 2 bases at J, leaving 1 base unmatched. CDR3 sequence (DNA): TGCAGTGCAGACAGGGGCAATCAGCCCCAGCATTTT. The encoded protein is CSADRGNQPQHF.